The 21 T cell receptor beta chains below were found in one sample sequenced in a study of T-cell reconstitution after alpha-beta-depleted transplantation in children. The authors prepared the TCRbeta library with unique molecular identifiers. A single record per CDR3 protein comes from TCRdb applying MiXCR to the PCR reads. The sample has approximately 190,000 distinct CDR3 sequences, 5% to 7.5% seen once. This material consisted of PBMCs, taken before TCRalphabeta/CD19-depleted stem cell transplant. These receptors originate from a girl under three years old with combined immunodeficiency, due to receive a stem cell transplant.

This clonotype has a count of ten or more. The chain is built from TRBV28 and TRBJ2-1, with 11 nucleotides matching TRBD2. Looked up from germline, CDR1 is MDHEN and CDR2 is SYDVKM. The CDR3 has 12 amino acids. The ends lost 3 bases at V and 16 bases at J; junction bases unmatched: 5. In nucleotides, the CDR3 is TGTGCCAGCAGTTTCCCGGGGACTAGCGGCTTCTTC. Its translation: CASSFPGTSGFF.

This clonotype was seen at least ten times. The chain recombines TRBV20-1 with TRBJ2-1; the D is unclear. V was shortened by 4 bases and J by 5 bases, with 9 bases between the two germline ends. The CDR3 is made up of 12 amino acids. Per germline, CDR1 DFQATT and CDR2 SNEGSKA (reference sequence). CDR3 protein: CSATWGNNEQFF. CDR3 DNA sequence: TGCAGTGCTACCTGGGGAAACAATGAGCAGTTCTTC.

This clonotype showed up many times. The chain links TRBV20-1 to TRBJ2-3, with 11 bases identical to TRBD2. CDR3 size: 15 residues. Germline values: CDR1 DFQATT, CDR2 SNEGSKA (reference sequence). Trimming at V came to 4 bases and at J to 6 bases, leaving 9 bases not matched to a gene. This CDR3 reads CSAIELAGVSDTQYF. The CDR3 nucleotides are TGCAGTGCTATTGAACTAGCGGGAGTGTCGGATACGCAGTATTTT.

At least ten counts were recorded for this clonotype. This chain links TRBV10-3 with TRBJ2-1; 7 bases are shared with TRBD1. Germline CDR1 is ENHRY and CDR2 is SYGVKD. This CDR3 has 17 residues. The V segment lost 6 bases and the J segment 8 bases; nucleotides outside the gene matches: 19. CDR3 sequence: CAISELLPGQNDHEQFF. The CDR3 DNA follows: TGTGCCATCAGCGAACTCTTACCGGGACAGAACGACCATGAGCAGTTCTTC.

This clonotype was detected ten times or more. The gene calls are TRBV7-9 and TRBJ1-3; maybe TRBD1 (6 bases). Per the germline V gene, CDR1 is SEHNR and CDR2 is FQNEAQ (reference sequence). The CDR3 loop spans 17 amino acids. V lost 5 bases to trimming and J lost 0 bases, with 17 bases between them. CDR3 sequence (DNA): TGTGCCAGCAGCCCCAGGGACACTTACTTCTCTGGAAACACCATATATTTT. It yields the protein CASSPRDTYFSGNTIYF.

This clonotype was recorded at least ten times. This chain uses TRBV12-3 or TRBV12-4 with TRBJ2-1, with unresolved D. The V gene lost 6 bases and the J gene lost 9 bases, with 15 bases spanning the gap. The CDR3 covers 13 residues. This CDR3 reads CASSQSPGFEQFF. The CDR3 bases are TGTGCCAGCAGCCAAAGCCCCGGCTTTGAGCAGTTCTTC.

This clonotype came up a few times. The CDR3 DNA is TGCGCCAGCAGCCAACGTACAGCTAACTATGGCTACACCTTC. It specifies CASSQRTANYGYTF. The rearrangement joins TRBV4-3 to TRBJ1-2; no clear D gene. V was trimmed by 2 bases and J by 0 bases, leaving 7 bases between them. The length of the CDR3 is 14 residues. Germline CDR1 and CDR2: LGHNA and YSLEER.

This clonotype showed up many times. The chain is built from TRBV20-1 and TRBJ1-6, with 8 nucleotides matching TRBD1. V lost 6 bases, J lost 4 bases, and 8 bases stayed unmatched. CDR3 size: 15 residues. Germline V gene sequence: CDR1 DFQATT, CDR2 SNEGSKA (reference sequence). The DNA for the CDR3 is TGCAGTGCGGGACAGGTTGCCGTGTATAATTCACCCCTCCACTTT. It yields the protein CSAGQVAVYNSPLHF.

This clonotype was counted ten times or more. CDR3 amino acids: CAISEGLEGQYEQYF. The CDR3, as DNA: TGTGCCATCAGTGAGGGGTTGGAGGGGCAGTACGAGCAGTACTTC. The chain employs TRBV10-3 and TRBJ2-7, with D tentatively TRBD2 (6 bases). This CDR3 has 15 residues. Trimming removed 2 bases from V and 4 bases from J, with 15 bases in between. Germline loops: CDR1 ENHRY, CDR2 SYGVKD.

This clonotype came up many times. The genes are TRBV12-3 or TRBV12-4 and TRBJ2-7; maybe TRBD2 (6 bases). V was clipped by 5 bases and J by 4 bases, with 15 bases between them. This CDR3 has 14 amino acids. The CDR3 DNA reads TGTGCCAGCAGTCCGCCTGACGGGGGATACGAGCAGTACTTC. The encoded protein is CASSPPDGGYEQYF.

The CDR3 reads CASSPDGDRGKVYEQYF. CDR3 DNA: TGTGCCAGCAGCCCAGACGGGGACAGGGGAAAAGTCTACGAGCAGTACTTC. This chain connects TRBV21-1 to TRBJ2-7; the DNA was not compared with TRBD1, the D call given in the table. TRBV21-1 is noted as a pseudogene. The CDR3 covers 17 residues.

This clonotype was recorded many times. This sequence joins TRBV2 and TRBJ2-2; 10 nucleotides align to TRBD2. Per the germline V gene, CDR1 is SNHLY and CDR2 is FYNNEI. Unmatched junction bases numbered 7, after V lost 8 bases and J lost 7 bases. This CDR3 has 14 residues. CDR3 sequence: CASFVTSGLGELFF. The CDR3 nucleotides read TGTGCCAGCTTCGTGACTAGCGGGCTCGGGGAGCTGTTTTTT.

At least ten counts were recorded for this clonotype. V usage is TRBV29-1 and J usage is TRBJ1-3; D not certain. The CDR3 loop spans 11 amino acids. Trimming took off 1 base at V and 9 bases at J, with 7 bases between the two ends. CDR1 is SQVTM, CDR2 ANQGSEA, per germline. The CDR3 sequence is CSVEGAGTIYF. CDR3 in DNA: TGCAGCGTTGAAGGCGCGGGCACCATATATTTT.

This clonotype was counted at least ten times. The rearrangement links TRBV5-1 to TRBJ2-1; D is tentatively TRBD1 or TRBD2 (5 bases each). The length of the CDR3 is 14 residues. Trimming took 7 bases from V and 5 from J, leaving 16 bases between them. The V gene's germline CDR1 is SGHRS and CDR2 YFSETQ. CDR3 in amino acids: CASFNPGRHNEQFF. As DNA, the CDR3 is TGCGCCAGCTTCAACCCGGGACGCCACAATGAGCAGTTCTTC.

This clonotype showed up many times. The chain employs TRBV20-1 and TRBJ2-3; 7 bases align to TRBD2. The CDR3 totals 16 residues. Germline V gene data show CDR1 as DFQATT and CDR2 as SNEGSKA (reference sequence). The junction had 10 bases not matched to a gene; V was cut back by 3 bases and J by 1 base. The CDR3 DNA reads TGCAGTGCTAGTTTAAGTCTAGCGGAGGGCACAGATACGCAGTATTTT. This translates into CSASLSLAEGTDTQYF.

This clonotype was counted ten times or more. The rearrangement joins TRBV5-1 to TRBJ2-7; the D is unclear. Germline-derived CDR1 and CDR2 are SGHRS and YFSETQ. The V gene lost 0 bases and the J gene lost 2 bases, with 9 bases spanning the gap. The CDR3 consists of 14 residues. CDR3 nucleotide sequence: TGCGCCAGCAGCTTGGAGCCGGTCACCTACGAGCAGTACTTC. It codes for CASSLEPVTYEQYF.

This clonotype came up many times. CDR3 in amino acids: CASSLGSSGYEQYF. DNA for the CDR3: TGTGCCAGCAGCCTAGGTAGTAGCGGCTACGAGCAGTACTTC. V is TRBV7-6 and J is TRBJ2-7, with D possibly being TRBD2 (6 bases). Trimming shortened V by 5 bases and J by 3 bases, and 14 bases separated the two germline ends. Germline loops: CDR1 SGHVS, CDR2 FNYEAQ. The CDR3 covers 14 residues.

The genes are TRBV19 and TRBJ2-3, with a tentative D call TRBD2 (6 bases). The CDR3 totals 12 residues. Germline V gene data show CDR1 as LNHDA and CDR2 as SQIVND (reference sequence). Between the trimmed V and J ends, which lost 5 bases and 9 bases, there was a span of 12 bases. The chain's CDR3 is CASSLGLRTQYF. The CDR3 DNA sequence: TGTGCCAGTAGTTTGGGACTCAGAACGCAGTATTTT.

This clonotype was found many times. The CDR3 loop is CASSYWVAGEDEQFF. CDR3 nucleotide sequence: TGTGCCAGCAGTTACTGGGTAGCGGGGGAGGATGAGCAGTTCTTC. J is TRBJ2-1 and V is TRBV6-2 or TRBV6-3; 9 bases match TRBD2. The CDR3 extends over 15 amino acids. Germline-derived CDR1 and CDR2 are MNHEY and SVGEGT. V shed 1 base, J shed 8 bases, and the junction held 6 bases outside the gene matches.

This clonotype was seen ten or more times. CDR3 in DNA: TGCAGTGCTAGAGGGGATAGCTACTTCCGCCGGTACAATGAGCAGTTCTTC. Translated, it gives CSARGDSYFRRYNEQFF. The V and J genes are TRBV20-1 and TRBJ2-1; D gene unclear. Trimming removed 1 base from V and 4 bases from J, with 20 bases in between. The CDR3 loop spans 17 amino acids. CDR1 and CDR2 (germline): DFQATT, SNEGSKA (reference sequence).

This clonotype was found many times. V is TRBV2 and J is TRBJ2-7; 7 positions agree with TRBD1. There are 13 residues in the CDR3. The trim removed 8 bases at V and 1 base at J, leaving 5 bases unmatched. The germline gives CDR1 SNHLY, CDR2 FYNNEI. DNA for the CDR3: TGTGCCAGCCTACAGGGGATGTCCTACGAGCAGTACTTC. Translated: CASLQGMSYEQYF.